The 21 T cell receptor beta chains below all came from one sample that was sequenced in a study of T cell responses to AZD1222 COVID-19 vaccine. The protocol was immunoSEQ multiplex PCR, while the TCRdb copy is restricted to in-frame clones and leaves out a portion. The repertoire consists of 200,000 to 300,000 clones, with more than 85% occurring once and the leading ten covering 0.5% to 0.65%. Material: peripheral blood, obtained on day 0 of AZD1222 vaccination. The receptors here all came from an adult in good health.

This chain uses TRBV14 with TRBJ1-4; 7 bases match TRBD1. V shed 5 bases and J 7 bases; nucleotides not matched to a gene: 22. This CDR3 has 19 residues. The germline CDR1 and CDR2 sequences are SGHDN and FVKESK. The CDR3 nucleotides read TGTGCCAGCAGCAAGGGATATGTTCGGCAGGGGGGTAACACTGAAAAACTGTTTTTT. Translation gives CASSKGYVRQGGNTEKLFF.

This chain connects TRBV21-1 to TRBJ2-3. TRBV21-1 is a listed pseudogene. CDR3 length equals 15 residues. The CDR3 loop reads CASRLGGGKPDTQYF. The CDR3 DNA reads as TGTGCCAGCAGATTAGGAGGGGGTAAACCAGATACGCAGTATTTT.

The genes are TRBV2 and TRBJ2-7; D might be TRBD1 (6 bases). V was pared by 6 bases and J by 5 bases, with 11 bases between. The CDR3 covers 12 residues. Germline V gene lookup returns CDR1 SNHLY and CDR2 FYNNEI. CDR3 protein: CASRGQYNEQYF. The CDR3 DNA reads TGTGCCAGCAGAGGACAGTATAACGAGCAGTACTTC.

The chain combines TRBV6-5 with TRBJ1-5; D unresolved. CDR3 length: 15 amino acids. Trimming removed 6 bases from V and 0 bases from J, with 12 bases in between. The germline V gene encodes CDR1 MNHEY and CDR2 SVGAGI. The CDR3 coding sequence is TGTGCCAGCAGCTGGGGATGGAATAGCAATCAGCCCCAGCATTTT. Amino acid sequence: CASSWGWNSNQPQHF.

The chain has TRBV7-6 and TRBJ2-7, with D possibly matching TRBD1 (6 bases). V was clipped by 1 base and J by 3 bases, with 13 bases between them. The CDR3 contains 15 residues. Germline V gene lookup returns CDR1 SGHVS and CDR2 FNYEAQ. CDR3 DNA sequence: TGTGCCAGCAGCTTAGGGACCAGGGGCGTCTACGAGCAGTACTTC. This codes for CASSLGTRGVYEQYF.

The chain employs TRBV12-1 and TRBJ2-7; TRBD2 was called by the table and not checked on the DNA. TRBV12-1 is given as a pseudogene. The CDR3 runs to 18 residues. CDR3 sequence: CASSFAGMGILALYEQYF. The CDR3 nucleotides read TGTGCCAGCAGCTTTGCGGGGATGGGTATCCTAGCCCTCTACGAGCAGTACTTC.

This chain uses TRBV18 with TRBJ2-7; weak D call: TRBD2 (6 bases). This CDR3 spans 14 amino acids. CDR1 and CDR2 (germline): KGHSH, LQKENI. Trimming removed 3 bases from V and 5 bases from J, with 14 bases in between. CDR3 amino acids: CASSPMGGGNEQYF. DNA of the CDR3: TGTGCCAGCTCACCCATGGGGGGAGGAAACGAGCAGTACTTC.

This chain links TRBV28 with TRBJ2-2; D might be TRBD2 (6 bases). Germline V gives CDR1 MDHEN, CDR2 SYDVKM. V gave up 4 bases and J gave up 5 bases, with 8 bases separating them. This CDR3 comprises 13 residues. DNA of the CDR3: TGTGCCAGCAGTTACGCGGGAACCGGGGAGCTGTTTTTT. This codes for CASSYAGTGELFF.

The genes are TRBV7-2 and TRBJ1-1; TRBD1 aligns across 8 bases. CDR3 size: 13 residues. Germline CDR1 SGHTA, CDR2 FQGNSA. V lost 1 base and J lost 7; bases outside the gene matches: 2. DNA of the CDR3: TGTGCCAGCAGCTTAGGGACAGGGCTTGAAGCTTTCTTT. Amino acid sequence: CASSLGTGLEAFF.

CDR3 nucleotides: TGTGCCAGCAGCCCCCTGGGGAGGGACTACGAGCAGTACTTC. Its translation is CASSPLGRDYEQYF. The V and J genes are TRBV12-1 and TRBJ2-7; TRBD2, the table's D call, lacks a check against the DNA. TRBV12-1 is labeled a pseudogene. The CDR3 covers 14 residues.

The rearrangement joins TRBV18 to TRBJ2-5, with TRBD1 identical over 8 bases. The germline gives CDR1 KGHSH, CDR2 LQKENI. CDR3 size: 14 residues. V gave up 3 bases and J gave up 5 bases; unmatched junction bases: 5. In DNA form, the CDR3 reads TGTGCCAGCTCACCCCAGGGGGCAGGGGAGACCCAGTACTTC. It codes for CASSPQGAGETQYF.

The chain joins TRBV5-4 to TRBJ1-1; D gene unclear. The CDR3 loop spans 18 amino acids. The V and J ends lost 6 bases and 0 bases respectively, with 24 bases between them. Germline V lookup: CDR1 SGHNT, CDR2 YYREEE (reference sequence). CDR3: CASNSLVEGPSLNTEAFF. Here the CDR3 DNA reads TGTGCCAGCAACTCTTTGGTCGAGGGCCCCTCCTTGAACACTGAAGCTTTCTTT.

This CDR3 is CASSPGQGAGYGYTF. The CDR3 DNA is TGTGCCAGCAGCCCCGGACAGGGGGCGGGCTATGGCTACACCTTC. The chain joins TRBV5-5 to TRBJ1-2, with 11 bases matching TRBD1. Unmatched junction bases numbered 6, after V lost 4 bases and J lost 4 bases. The CDR3 is 15 amino acids. Germline CDR1 SGHKS, CDR2 YYEKEE (reference sequence).

The rearrangement joins TRBV9 to TRBJ2-7; 10 bases match TRBD1. The germline V gene encodes CDR1 SGDLS and CDR2 YYNGEE. V lost 1 base to trimming and J lost 5 bases; unmatched junction nucleotides: 6. The CDR3 totals 15 residues. CDR3 DNA: TGTGCCAGCAGCGTATACACCGGGACAGGGGACGAGCAGTACTTC. Its protein product is CASSVYTGTGDEQYF.

J is TRBJ2-2 and V is TRBV5-5, with 7 bases fitting TRBD1. CDR1 is SGHKS, CDR2 YYEKEE, per germline (reference sequence). After removal of 3 bases from V and 0 bases from J, the junction contained 2 bases not matched to a gene. CDR3 length equals 15 residues. The CDR3 is CASSWTGANTGELFF. The CDR3 coding sequence is TGTGCCAGCAGCTGGACAGGCGCGAACACCGGGGAGCTGTTTTTT.

The chain joins TRBV24-1 to TRBJ2-3; 10 bases agree with TRBD2. V gave up 7 bases and J gave up 4 bases; unmatched junction bases: 7. Per the germline V gene, CDR1 is KGHDR and CDR2 is SFDVKD. The CDR3 covers 15 residues. CDR3 coding DNA: TGTGCCACCAGCCGACTAGCGGGTAGCCCAGATACGCAGTATTTT. This translates into CATSRLAGSPDTQYF.

The gene calls are TRBV25-1 and TRBJ1-2; maybe TRBD1 (5 bases). CDR1 is MGHDK and CDR2 is SYGVNS in the germline V gene. The V gene lost 3 bases and the J gene lost 4 bases, with 6 bases spanning the gap. The CDR3 has 12 amino acids. The CDR3 nucleotides read TGTGCCAGCAGTGAGAGGGGCTATGGCTACACCTTC. Its translation is CASSERGYGYTF.

This clone appeared once. The V call is TRBV19, the J call TRBJ2-1; D remains ambiguous. Germline assignment: CDR1 LNHDA and CDR2 SQIVND (reference sequence). This CDR3 has 17 residues. The V end was cut by 3 bases, the J end by 2 bases, with 17 bases between. The CDR3 protein is CASSILPRATAYNEQFF. The CDR3 DNA reads as TGTGCCAGTAGTATCCTCCCCCGGGCAACAGCCTACAATGAGCAGTTCTTC.

The chain couples TRBV10-3 to TRBJ2-7; 8 nucleotides align to TRBD1. V lost 8 bases to trimming and J lost 4 bases; unmatched junction nucleotides: 7. The CDR3 extends over 13 amino acids. Germline lookup yields CDR1 ENHRY and CDR2 SYGVKD. DNA of the CDR3: TGTGCCATCTCCTCCACAGGGGGGTACGAGCAGTACTTC. Amino acids: CAISSTGGYEQYF.

The gene calls are TRBV19 and TRBJ2-3, with TRBD2 matching 9 bases. With 10 bases clipped from V and 4 bases from J, the junction kept 9 bases outside the gene matches. Germline assignment: CDR1 LNHDA and CDR2 SQIVND (reference sequence). The CDR3 has 14 amino acids. The CDR3 spells CATNQRGASDTQYF. CDR3 bases: TGTGCCACCAACCAGCGGGGGGCCTCAGATACGCAGTATTTT.

The count of this clone is one. The chain combines TRBV6-5 with TRBJ1-4; 7 bases agree with TRBD1. V trimming: 8 bases; J trimming: 7 bases; junction bases outside the gene matches: 10. CDR1 is MNHEY, CDR2 SVGAGI, per germline. The CDR3 has 14 residues. The DNA for the CDR3 is TGTGCCAGCGGAGGGGGCGCGTCTCTTGAAAAACTGTTTTTT. Translation gives CASGGGASLEKLFF.